The 27 T cell receptor beta chains given below trace back to one sample, sequenced in a study of cytomegalovirus exposure and HLA in healthy donors. PCR involved 60 Vbeta and 13 Jbeta primers. The table came from immunoSEQ multiplex PCR; TCRdb's copy has only in-frame clones and leaves some out. The repertoire holds about 160,000 clones, with approximately 84% as singletons. The material sequenced was PBMCs. The receptors originated from a woman aged 40 to 50 in good health and CMV-seropositive.

This chain connects TRBV27 to TRBJ1-1, with D possibly TRBD1 on 6 matching bases. Germline assignment: CDR1 MNHEY and CDR2 SMNVEV (reference sequence). V was cut by 4 bases and J by 3 bases, with 12 bases left in between. The CDR3 length is 14 residues. CDR3 coding DNA: TGTGCCAGCAGTTATACAGGGATTGACACTGAAGCTTTCTTT. Translation gives CASSYTGIDTEAFF.

This rearrangement joins TRBV28 to TRBJ1-1; D call uncertain. This CDR3 region has 13 residues. Germline assignment: CDR1 MDHEN and CDR2 SYDVKM. Trimming stripped 7 bases from V and 1 base from J, with 10 bases between. The CDR3 coding sequence is TGTGCCAGCACTTCGGGGAGGAACACTGAAGCTTTCTTT. Its protein is CASTSGRNTEAFF.

This clone was found once. The gene calls are TRBV10-3 and TRBJ1-6, with D tentatively TRBD1 (5 bases). The length of the CDR3 is 16 residues. CDR1 is ENHRY, CDR2 SYGVKD, per germline. V lost 3 bases and J lost 5, with 14 bases in between. The CDR3 loop reads CAISELAGSHNSPLHF. The CDR3 nucleotides are TGTGCCATCAGTGAATTGGCAGGGTCTCATAATTCACCCCTCCACTTT.

CDR3 amino acids: CASSRGGGTGELFF. For the CDR3, the DNA is TGCGCCAGCAGTCGTGGGGGCGGCACCGGGGAGCTGTTTTTT. This chain uses TRBV10-1 with TRBJ2-2, with TRBD1 as a possible D gene (6 bases). The CDR3 runs 14 residues. Looked up from germline, CDR1 is WNHNN and CDR2 is SYGVQD (reference sequence). V lost 5 bases, J lost 4 bases, and 11 bases lay in between.

As to this clone: An end of the junction differs from the germline gene, which may be a read error. The chain uses TRBV6-1 and TRBJ2-6; the D gene is possibly TRBD1 (5 bases). The CDR3 runs 18 residues. Per the germline V gene, CDR1 is MNHNS and CDR2 is SASEGT. This CDR3 is CASSEPLVWGSGANGLTF. The DNA for the CDR3 is TGTGCCAGCAGTGAACCCCTAGTCTGGGGCTCTGGGGCCAACGGCCTGACTTTC.

The chain joins TRBV5-6 to TRBJ1-2, with unresolved D. Germline CDR1 and CDR2: SGHDT and YYEEEE. The CDR3 is made up of 15 amino acids. V was trimmed by 4 bases and J by 3 bases, leaving 16 bases between them. The CDR3: CASSPTTDGDYGYTF. CDR3 DNA: TGTGCCAGCAGCCCGACAACGGACGGGGACTATGGCTACACCTTC.

The J gene is TRBJ1-2, the V gene TRBV25-1, with TRBD1 matching 7 bases. Germline lookup yields CDR1 MGHDK and CDR2 SYGVNS. V shed 3 bases, J shed 6 bases, and the junction held 13 bases outside the gene matches. The CDR3 contains 16 residues. For the CDR3, the DNA is TGTGCCAGCAGTGATCCGACAGGGACGGCTGGGGATGGCTACACCTTC. Amino acid sequence: CASSDPTGTAGDGYTF.

The genes are TRBV4-1 and TRBJ1-2; perhaps TRBD1 as D (6 bases). CDR1 and CDR2 (germline): MGHRA, YSYEKL. Trimming pared 0 bases from V and 4 bases from J, leaving 24 bases between. The CDR3 consists of 19 residues. As DNA, the CDR3 is TGCGCCAGCAGCCAAGAATGGGCCCCGACAGGCGGTTCGAGCTATGGCTACACCTTC. This sequence encodes CASSQEWAPTGGSSYGYTF.

The rearrangement uses TRBV9 and TRBJ1-1; D call uncertain. The CDR3 is 13 residues long. Germline assignment: CDR1 SGDLS and CDR2 YYNGEE. V was pared by 4 bases and J by 1 base, with 8 bases between. CDR3 loop: CASSINTNTEAFF. CDR3 DNA: TGTGCCAGCAGCATAAACACGAACACTGAAGCTTTCTTT.

This rearrangement joins TRBV27 to TRBJ2-1; TRBD1 agrees at 7 bases. V dropped 6 bases and J dropped 5; count of bases not matched to a gene: 10. Germline V gene data show CDR1 as MNHEY and CDR2 as SMNVEV (reference sequence). CDR3 size: 15 residues. The CDR3, as DNA: TGTGCCAGCAGCTCGGGACAGAGAATTAACAATGAGCAGTTCTTC. It yields the protein CASSSGQRINNEQFF.

The chain couples TRBV5-8 to TRBJ1-2, with a tentative D call TRBD1 (6 bases). The CDR3 runs to 14 residues. Trimming took off 5 bases at V and 6 bases at J, with 17 bases between the two ends. Per germline, CDR1 SGHTS and CDR2 YDEGEE. The CDR3 here is CASRSRRGPNGYTF. DNA for the CDR3: TGTGCCAGCAGGAGTCGCAGGGGTCCCAATGGCTACACCTTC.

This clone is a singleton in its sample. The gene calls are TRBV19 and TRBJ1-1; no clear D gene. Trimming cost V 2 bases and J 5 bases, with 12 bases left between them. Germline values: CDR1 LNHDA, CDR2 SQIVND (reference sequence). The CDR3 covers 14 residues. CDR3 sequence (DNA): TGTGCCAGTAGTATATCCGGAGGGTGGACTGAAGCTTTCTTT. It yields the protein CASSISGGWTEAFF.

The sample holds one count of this clone. The rearrangement uses TRBV30 and TRBJ2-2; unclear D gene. The germline V and J ends were trimmed by 2 bases and 0 bases, with 4 bases remaining between them. Germline loops: CDR1 GTSNPN, CDR2 SVGIG (reference sequence). The CDR3 is 13 residues long. CDR3 region: CAWSRTNTGELFF. The CDR3 DNA follows: TGTGCCTGGAGTCGTACGAACACCGGGGAGCTGTTTTTT.

This chain joins TRBV4-2 and TRBJ2-7; 10 nucleotides match TRBD2. CDR1 LGHNA and CDR2 YNFKEQ come from the germline V gene. The CDR3 has 16 residues. Trimming removed 1 base from V and 3 bases from J; junction bases left unmatched: 6. As DNA, the CDR3 is TGTGCCAGCAGCCAAGGGGCTAGCGGGGGACTCTACGAGCAGTACTTC. This codes for CASSQGASGGLYEQYF.

V gene TRBV9 combines with J gene TRBJ2-5, with TRBD1 as a possible D gene (5 bases). Germline V lookup: CDR1 SGDLS, CDR2 YYNGEE. The germline V and J ends were trimmed by 4 bases and 2 bases, with 12 bases remaining between them. This CDR3 is 14 amino acids long. The CDR3 sequence: CASSPIGAQETQYF. For the CDR3, the DNA is TGTGCCAGCAGCCCCATTGGGGCACAAGAGACCCAGTACTTC.

The gene calls are TRBV7-9 and TRBJ1-4; tentative D call: TRBD1 (6 bases). V was shortened by 5 bases and J by 14 bases, with 12 bases between the two germline ends. This CDR3 region has 11 residues. Germline V lookup: CDR1 SEHNR, CDR2 FQNEAQ (reference sequence). The CDR3 region is CASSTGQKLFF. DNA for the CDR3: TGTGCCAGCAGCACCGGACAGAAGCTGTTTTTT. The whole variable domain, filled in from reference TRBV7-9 and TRBJ1-4, reads DTGVSQNPRHKITKRGQNVTFRCDPISEHNRLYWYRQTLGQGPEFLTYFQNEAQLEKSRLLSDRFSAERPKGSFSTLEIQRTEQGDSAMYLCASSTGQKLFFGSGTQLSVL.

The J gene is TRBJ2-1, the V gene TRBV9, with a weak D call TRBD1 (6 bases). Germline loops: CDR1 SGDLS, CDR2 YYNGEE. V gave up 4 bases and J gave up 7 bases, with 21 bases separating them. The CDR3 has 16 amino acids. CDR3 in DNA: TGTGCCAGCAGCACTGGGGAAAATTACCAGGGGAATGAGCAGTTCTTC. It yields the protein CASSTGENYQGNEQFF.

This rearrangement joins TRBV19 to TRBJ1-2, with D perhaps TRBD1 (5 bases). The CDR3 is made up of 12 amino acids. The V end lost 3 bases, the J end lost 8 bases, and 10 bases lay between the germline ends. The V gene's germline CDR1 is LNHDA and CDR2 SQIVND (reference sequence). CDR3 bases: TGTGCCAGTAGTATTTCAGGGTCCGGCTACACCTTC. Protein sequence: CASSISGSGYTF. The full variable domain, rest sourced from reference TRBV19 and TRBJ1-2, is DGGITQSPKYLFRKEGQNVTLSCEQNLNHDAMYWYRQDPGQGLRLIYYSQIVNDFQKGDIAEGYSVSREKKESFPLTVTSAQKNPTAFYLCASSISGSGYTFGSGTRLTVV.

The chain has TRBV9 and TRBJ2-3, with D perhaps TRBD1 (6 bases). Germline CDR1 is SGDLS and CDR2 is YYNGEE. Trimming took 4 bases from V and 3 from J, leaving 15 bases between them. This CDR3 has 15 amino acids. CDR3 bases: TGTGCCAGCAGCTCGCCAACAGGGATGACAGATACGCAGTATTTT. This encodes CASSSPTGMTDTQYF.

This sequence joins TRBV5-1 and TRBJ1-6; tentative D call: TRBD1 (6 bases). The germline CDR1 and CDR2 sequences are SGHRS and YFSETQ. The CDR3 consists of 16 residues. V was cut by 0 bases and J by 5 bases, with 12 bases left in between. CDR3 in amino acids: CASSLERGSDNSPLHF. The DNA for the CDR3 is TGCGCCAGCAGCTTGGAAAGGGGGTCGGATAATTCACCCCTCCACTTT. Together with reference TRBV5-1 and TRBJ1-6, the CDR3 gives the full variable domain: KAGVTQTPRYLIKTRGQQVTLSCSPISGHRSVSWYQQTPGQGLQFLFEYFSETQRNKGNFPGRFSGRQFSNSRSEMNVSTLELGDSALYLCASSLERGSDNSPLHFGNGTRLTVT.

V and J are TRBV5-1 and TRBJ2-5, with a tentative D call TRBD2 (6 bases). The CDR3 length is 17 residues. Trimming took 1 base from V and 3 from J, leaving 19 bases between them. CDR1 is SGHRS and CDR2 is YFSETQ in the germline V gene. The CDR3 sequence is CASSLQPQGLTKETQYF. The CDR3 region has the DNA TGCGCCAGCAGCTTGCAACCCCAGGGACTGACAAAAGAGACCCAGTACTTC.

The V gene is TRBV25-1, the J gene TRBJ1-1, with D perhaps TRBD1 (5 bases). Germline V lookup: CDR1 MGHDK, CDR2 SYGVNS. Trimming stripped 8 bases from V and 4 bases from J, with 14 bases between. The CDR3 has 13 residues. CDR3 DNA sequence: TGTGCCAGCGGGGCGGGGGTTGGCACTGAAGCTTTCTTT. It encodes CASGAGVGTEAFF. Full variable domain (rest looked up from reference TRBV25-1 and TRBJ1-1): EADIYQTPRYLVIGTGKKITLECSQTMGHDKMYWYQQDPGMELHLIHYSYGVNSTEKGDLSSESTVSRIRTEHFPLTLESARPSHTSQYLCASGAGVGTEAFFGQGTRLTVV.

This clone was observed a single time. CDR3: CASRGTWIQNEQFF. In DNA form, the CDR3 reads TGTGCCAGCAGAGGAACCTGGATACAGAATGAGCAGTTCTTC. J is TRBJ2-1 and V is TRBV2; D is undetermined. From germline, CDR1 is SNHLY and CDR2 FYNNEI. The CDR3 contains 14 residues. The V end was cut by 6 bases, the J end by 7 bases, with 16 bases between.

The V call is TRBV14, the J call TRBJ1-1, with D possibly being TRBD1 (5 bases). CDR1 and CDR2 (germline): SGHDN, FVKESK. V dropped 1 base and J dropped 6 bases, with 21 bases sitting between them. The CDR3 consists of 17 residues. The CDR3 loop is CASSQGVWGRFRPEAFF. Written as DNA, the CDR3 is TGTGCCAGCAGCCAAGGGGTCTGGGGGAGGTTTCGTCCTGAAGCTTTCTTT.

The chain carries TRBV7-9 and TRBJ1-2; 9 nucleotides agree with TRBD1. V shed 5 bases and J 6 bases; nucleotides not matched to a gene: 13. CDR1 SEHNR and CDR2 FQNEAQ come from the germline V gene (reference sequence). This CDR3 contains 16 residues. For the CDR3, the DNA is TGTGCCAGCAGCGAGGGACAGGGAAGATATAGCGATGGCTACACCTTC. It yields the protein CASSEGQGRYSDGYTF. Full variable domain (remainder filled in from reference TRBV7-9 and TRBJ1-2): DTGVSQNPRHKITKRGQNVTFRCDPISEHNRLYWYRQTLGQGPEFLTYFQNEAQLEKSRLLSDRFSAERPKGSFSTLEIQRTEQGDSAMYLCASSEGQGRYSDGYTFGSGTRLTVV.

This chain uses TRBV27 with TRBJ1-2, with D possibly being TRBD1 (5 bases). The CDR3 spans 14 residues. The germline V gene has CDR1 MNHEY and CDR2 SMNVEV (reference sequence). The V gene lost 3 bases and the J gene lost 7 bases, with 15 bases spanning the gap. The CDR3 loop is CASSFQGRASGYTF. CDR3 sequence (DNA): TGTGCCAGCAGTTTTCAAGGCAGGGCTTCTGGCTACACCTTC.

The J gene is TRBJ1-2, the V gene TRBV15; 10 bases match TRBD1. The V and J ends lost 5 bases and 4 bases, in that order; junction bases with no gene match: 1. The CDR3 has 13 residues. Germline CDR1 is LNHNV and CDR2 is YYDKDF (reference sequence). The CDR3 coding sequence is TGTGCCACCAGCGGGACAGGGGCCTATGGCTACACCTTC. The encoded protein is CATSGTGAYGYTF.